The 31 T cell receptor beta chains given below trace back to one sample, sequenced in a study of human T cells and chemical hapten exposure. TCRdb redid the calling of the RACE reads with MiXCR, one entry per CDR3 protein. The top ten clones hold around 1.6% of a sample with fewer than 85,000 distinct CDR3 sequences, around a tenth of them seen once. Time point noted: patch test 2, 6 weeks after DPC sensitization. Specified treatment: therapeutic diphenylcyclopropenone sensitization with weekly scalp DPC. Sequences were derived from whole blood, sampled in connection with sensitization to the hapten diphenylcyclopropenone (DPC). These receptor sequences come from a man aged 18 to 29 with alopecia areata. Some clones in this sample may be carry-over from other donors' samples.

This clonotype has only a few counts. The chain joins TRBV5-6 to TRBJ2-3; unclear D gene. CDR3 size: 13 residues. Germline V gene sequence: CDR1 SGHDT, CDR2 YYEEEE. V lost 0 bases and J lost 4, with 6 bases in between. CDR3 sequence reads: CASSLVRADTQYF. The CDR3 DNA is TGTGCCAGCAGCTTGGTGAGAGCAGATACGCAGTATTTT.

This clonotype was recorded a few times. This sequence joins TRBV12-3 or TRBV12-4 and TRBJ2-7; possibly TRBD1 for D (6 bases). V dropped 3 bases and J dropped 2 bases, with 11 bases sitting between them. This CDR3 comprises 14 residues. The CDR3 spells CASSLGAGTYEQYV. CDR3 nucleotides: TGTGCCAGCAGTTTGGGGGCAGGGACCTACGAGCAGTACGTC.

This clonotype was observed at least ten times. Here the CDR3 DNA reads TGTGCCAGCAGTTCACAGACAGGGGGCAGCGGGGGTTACACCGGGGAGCTGTTTTTT. Translated, it gives CASSSQTGGSGGYTGELFF. The chain is built from TRBV27 and TRBJ2-2; 10 bases agree with TRBD1. Germline assignment: CDR1 MNHEY and CDR2 SMNVEV (reference sequence). This CDR3 has 19 amino acids. Trimming cost V 4 bases and J 3 bases; bases outside gene matches: 14.

In its sample, this clonotype was seen a few times. V usage is TRBV29-1 and J usage is TRBJ2-3; maybe TRBD1 (6 bases). The CDR3 is 16 residues long. CDR1 and CDR2 from the germline V gene are SQVTM and ANQGSEA. Trimming removed 2 bases at V and 2 bases at J, with 17 bases between. In nucleotides, the CDR3 is TGCAGCGTTGAAACCCCTCCGACAGGTTTCACAGATACGCAGTATTTT. Protein sequence: CSVETPPTGFTDTQYF.

This clonotype was seen many times. The chain combines TRBV7-9 with TRBJ1-1; D is perhaps TRBD1 (5 bases). Germline loops: CDR1 SEHNR, CDR2 FQNEAQ (reference sequence). CDR3 size: 13 residues. V was cut by 4 bases and J by 5 bases, with 11 bases left in between. The chain's CDR3 is CASSWGGRTEAFF. The CDR3 DNA reads TGTGCCAGCAGCTGGGGGGGAAGGACTGAAGCTTTCTTT.

This clonotype was picked up many times. The J gene is TRBJ2-2, the V gene TRBV5-6; D unresolved. The CDR3 covers 13 residues. The V and J ends lost 2 bases and 1 base respectively, with 3 bases between them. CDR1 SGHDT and CDR2 YYEEEE come from the germline V gene. The CDR3 DNA follows: TGTGCCAGCAGCTTAAAGAACACCGGGGAGCTGTTTTTT. It specifies CASSLKNTGELFF.

This clonotype was detected ten times or more. This chain links TRBV10-3 with TRBJ2-3; possible D gene TRBD2, 5 bases. Trimming took off 0 bases at V and 3 bases at J, with 19 bases between the two ends. Germline V gene sequence: CDR1 ENHRY, CDR2 SYGVKD. The CDR3 is 18 amino acids. The CDR3 loop is CAISESPASSRRTDTQYF. The CDR3 DNA sequence: TGTGCCATCAGTGAGTCTCCGGCGTCTAGTCGGAGGACAGATACGCAGTATTTT.

This clonotype was detected ten times or more. V and J are TRBV20-1 and TRBJ1-5, with 7 bases that match TRBD1. CDR3 length: 15 amino acids. Trimming cost V 3 bases and J 4 bases; bases outside gene matches: 9. Germline V gene sequence: CDR1 DFQATT, CDR2 SNEGSKA (reference sequence). DNA of the CDR3: TGCAGTGCTAGGTCGGCAGGGGGAATTAATCAGCCCCAGCATTTT. This gives the protein CSARSAGGINQPQHF.

This clonotype was detected only a few times. The chain recombines TRBV5-6 with TRBJ2-7; 7 nucleotides align to TRBD1. There are 16 residues in the CDR3. Looked up from germline, CDR1 is SGHDT and CDR2 is YYEEEE. V shed 0 bases, J shed 3 bases, and the junction held 9 bases outside the gene matches. The CDR3 protein is CASSLVAGGRFYEQYF. CDR3 DNA: TGTGCCAGCAGCTTGGTGGCAGGGGGTAGGTTCTACGAGCAGTACTTC.

This chain connects TRBV2 to TRBJ1-5; D may be TRBD1 (5 bases). The CDR3 loop spans 14 amino acids. The germline V gene encodes CDR1 SNHLY and CDR2 FYNNEI. Trimming left V 4 bases short and J 3 bases short, with 10 bases between. The CDR3 coding sequence is TGTGCCAGCAGTGGAGGCAGGGTCAATCAGCCCCAGCATTTT. Translating it yields CASSGGRVNQPQHF.

The table lists this clonotype with many counts. The chain couples TRBV20-1 to TRBJ1-3; 12 nucleotides align to TRBD1. Germline CDR1 reads DFQATT; CDR2 reads SNEGSKA (reference sequence). V was clipped by 3 bases and J by 0 bases; unmatched bases: 3. There are 16 residues in the CDR3. The chain's CDR3 is CSARGQGALSGNTIYF. The CDR3 DNA reads as TGCAGTGCTAGGGGACAGGGGGCCCTCTCTGGAAACACCATATATTTT.

This clonotype was seen a handful of times. The chain uses TRBV12-3 or TRBV12-4 and TRBJ2-5; tentatively, D is TRBD2 (5 bases). The CDR3 has 15 amino acids. With 2 bases removed from V and 5 bases from J, the gap between germline ends came to 15 bases. The CDR3 DNA sequence: TGTGCCAGCAGTTTAAGGGTAGAGTCGGGGGAGACCCAGTACTTC. It encodes CASSLRVESGETQYF.

This clonotype was seen more than once but under ten times. This sequence joins TRBV10-3 and TRBJ1-1; no clear D. Between the trimmed V and J ends, which lost 8 bases and 3 bases, there was a span of 13 bases. In germline, CDR1 is ENHRY, CDR2 SYGVKD. The CDR3 extends over 13 amino acids. CDR3 in DNA: TGTGCCATCCGGCCCTCGTGGCACACTGAAGCTTTCTTT. Amino acids: CAIRPSWHTEAFF.

In its sample, this clonotype was seen a few times. This chain connects TRBV3-1 to TRBJ2-2; TRBD2 agrees at 15 bases. Germline V gene sequence: CDR1 LGHDT, CDR2 YNNKEL (reference sequence). The ends lost 5 bases at V and 5 bases at J; junction bases unmatched: 6. The CDR3 spans 17 residues. CDR3 sequence (DNA): TGTGCCAGCAGCTGGGGACTAGCGGGGGGCCGGACCGGGGAGCTGTTTTTT. This translates into CASSWGLAGGRTGELFF.

This clonotype has more than one count but fewer than ten. This rearrangement joins TRBV20-1 to TRBJ2-7; D is ambiguous. Per germline, CDR1 DFQATT and CDR2 SNEGSKA (reference sequence). The ends were cut back, 6 bases at V and 0 bases at J, with 12 bases in the middle. This CDR3 is built from 13 residues. For the CDR3, the DNA is TGCAGTGCGGAATCTAGGGACTCCTACGAGCAGTACGTC. Its protein product is CSAESRDSYEQYV.

This clonotype showed up just a few times. This rearrangement joins TRBV10-1 to TRBJ2-1; 7 positions agree with TRBD2. V dropped 3 bases and J dropped 2; count of bases not matched to a gene: 7. CDR3 length: 16 amino acids. Germline V gives CDR1 WNHNN, CDR2 SYGVQD (reference sequence). DNA for the CDR3: TGCGCCAGCAGTGACGCGAGCGGGGTTGCCTACAATGAGCAGTTCTTC. Translating gives CASSDASGVAYNEQFF.

The genes are TRBV12-3 or TRBV12-4 and TRBJ1-6; perhaps TRBD1 as D (5 bases). The CDR3 spans 14 residues. Trimming took off 5 bases at V and 11 bases at J, with 16 bases between the two ends. The CDR3 is CASSPGHSNPPLHF. In nucleotides, the CDR3 is TGTGCCAGCAGTCCTGGACACTCGAATCCACCCCTCCACTTT.

This clonotype was detected many times. The chain couples TRBV7-3 to TRBJ2-3; D gene unclear. This CDR3 contains 15 residues. The V gene's germline CDR1 is SGHTA and CDR2 FQGTGA. The ends were cut back, 0 bases at V and 0 bases at J, with 7 bases in the middle. In DNA form, the CDR3 reads TGTGCCAGCAGCTTAACCGACTTGAGCACAGATACGCAGTATTTT. This sequence encodes CASSLTDLSTDTQYF. The variable domain in full, completed from reference TRBV7-3 and TRBJ2-3, reads GAGVSQTPSNKVTEKGKYVELRCDPISGHTALYWYRQSLGQGPEFLIYFQGTGAADDSGLPNDRFFAVRPEGSVSTLKIQRTERGDSAVYLCASSLTDLSTDTQYFGPGTRLTVL.

This clonotype turned up a few times. This sequence joins TRBV10-3 and TRBJ2-6, with D possibly being TRBD1 or TRBD2 (5 bases each). Germline assignment: CDR1 ENHRY and CDR2 SYGVKD. Trimming removed 2 bases at V and 2 bases at J, with 10 bases between. The CDR3 runs 16 residues. CDR3 in amino acids: CAISEGETAGANVLTF. In DNA, the CDR3 is TGTGCCATCAGTGAGGGGGAGACAGCTGGGGCCAACGTCCTGACTTTC.

This clonotype was seen a few times. V gene TRBV9 combines with J gene TRBJ1-2; the D is unclear. Germline-derived CDR1 and CDR2 are SGDLS and YYNGEE. Trimming shortened V by 3 bases and J by 2 bases, and 2 bases separated the two germline ends. This CDR3 has 11 amino acids. The CDR3 sequence is CASSGNYGYTF. CDR3 nucleotide sequence: TGTGCCAGCAGCGGAAACTATGGCTACACCTTC.

In its sample, this clonotype was seen many times. The rearrangement joins TRBV24-1 to TRBJ2-3; 10 bases fit TRBD1. CDR3 size: 16 residues. The ends lost 5 bases at V and 4 bases at J; junction bases unmatched: 8. Per germline, CDR1 KGHDR and CDR2 SFDVKD. The CDR3 region is CATSGGTGDTSDTQYF. CDR3 nucleotides: TGTGCCACCAGTGGTGGGACAGGGGACACCTCAGATACGCAGTATTTT.

The CDR3 here is CASSPARGGADTQYF. The DNA for the CDR3 is TGTGCCAGCAGCCCCGCCCGGGGTGGGGCAGATACGCAGTATTTT. The J gene is TRBJ2-3, the V gene TRBV9; D may be TRBD2 (5 bases). The CDR3 runs to 15 residues. The germline gives CDR1 SGDLS, CDR2 YYNGEE. V gave up 4 bases and J gave up 4 bases, with 16 bases separating them.

The CDR3, as DNA: TGCAGTGCCAAGAATAACGCCCGGTCATCAGGGTGGAATGAAGCTTTCTTT. Its translation is CSAKNNARSSGWNEAFF. The chain couples TRBV20-1 to TRBJ1-1; perhaps TRBD1 as D (5 bases). This CDR3 region has 17 residues. Trimming shortened V by 6 bases and J by 7 bases, and 30 bases separated the two germline ends. CDR1 is DFQATT, CDR2 SNEGSKA, per germline (reference sequence).

This clonotype appeared many times. The chain uses TRBV27 and TRBJ2-7; 9 positions match TRBD1. Per the germline V gene, CDR1 is MNHEY and CDR2 is SMNVEV (reference sequence). CDR3 length: 14 amino acids. J was trimmed by 2 bases and V by 6 bases; bases with no gene match: 5. For the CDR3, the DNA is TGTGCCAGCAGGGCGAGACAGGGGGCCTACGAGCAGTACGTC. Its translation is CASRARQGAYEQYV.

This clonotype was counted between two and nine times. The chain links TRBV19 to TRBJ1-1; D might be TRBD1 (5 bases). The germline V and J ends were trimmed by 6 bases and 0 bases, with 8 bases remaining between them. Germline V gene sequence: CDR1 LNHDA, CDR2 SQIVND (reference sequence). The CDR3 runs 13 residues. The CDR3 sequence is CASRLTVNTEAFF. CDR3 in DNA: TGTGCCAGTAGGTTGACAGTGAACACTGAAGCTTTCTTT.

The chain links TRBV29-1 to TRBJ1-1, with D unresolved. V gave up 4 bases and J gave up 0 bases, with 21 bases separating them. The CDR3 is made up of 17 amino acids. The germline CDR1 and CDR2 sequences are SQVTM and ANQGSEA. CDR3 sequence (DNA): TGCAGCGTTGGTGATGCGGGAAGGTCGCTGATGAACACTGAAGCTTTCTTT. Its translation is CSVGDAGRSLMNTEAFF.

There are a few counts of this clonotype. This sequence joins TRBV6-2 or TRBV6-3 and TRBJ2-7; TRBD2 matches 11 bases. CDR3 length: 17 residues. J gave up 3 bases and V 2 bases, and 9 bases lay outside the gene matches. Germline CDR1 MNHEY, CDR2 SVGEGT. For the CDR3, the DNA is TGTGCCAGCAGTTACGTCTTGGATCTAGCGGGGGGCTACGAGCAGTACGTC. This codes for CASSYVLDLAGGYEQYV.

This clonotype was recorded a few times. The chain employs TRBV11-1 and TRBJ1-4; D remains ambiguous. V dropped 5 bases and J dropped 2 bases, with 12 bases sitting between them. Germline CDR1 is SGHAT and CDR2 is FQDESV (reference sequence). The CDR3 sequence is 15 residues long. CDR3 coding DNA: TGTGCCAGCAGCGCGTCACAGCGTACTAATGAAAAACTGTTTTTT. Amino acid sequence: CASSASQRTNEKLFF. Supplemented by reference TRBV11-1 and TRBJ1-4, the full variable domain reads EAEVAQSPRYKITEKSQAVAFWCDPISGHATLYWYRQILGQGPELLVQFQDESVVDDSQLPKDRFSAERLKGVDSTLKIQPAELGDSAMYLCASSASQRTNEKLFFGSGTQLSVL.

CDR3 nucleotide sequence: TGTGCCAGCAGTAGTGCAGGGACGGGGTACACAGATACGCAGTATTTT. Residues: CASSSAGTGYTDTQYF. The V and J genes are TRBV6-5 and TRBJ2-3, with D perhaps assigned TRBD1 or TRBD2 (5 bases each). The germline gives CDR1 MNHEY, CDR2 SVGAGI. The CDR3 has 16 amino acids. Between the trimmed V and J ends, which lost 5 bases and 2 bases, there was a span of 17 bases.

This rearrangement joins TRBV5-6 to TRBJ2-7, with TRBD2 matching 7 bases. Germline assignment: CDR1 SGHDT and CDR2 YYEEEE. The CDR3 runs 15 residues. The ends lost 5 bases at V and 2 bases at J; junction bases unmatched: 10. CDR3 nucleotide sequence: TGTGCCAGCAGAACACGGACTAGACAGACCTACGAGCAGTACGTC. Its protein is CASRTRTRQTYEQYV.

There are many counts of this clonotype. The chain joins TRBV4-3 to TRBJ2-1; D gene uncertain. Per germline, CDR1 LGHNA and CDR2 YSLEER. CDR3 length equals 17 residues. V lost 0 bases and J 0 bases, leaving 12 bases between the germline ends. CDR3 coding DNA: TGCGCCAGCAGCCAAGATTTCACCCAGAGCTCCTACAATGAGCAGTTCTTC. Encoded protein: CASSQDFTQSSYNEQFF.